This T cell receptor beta chain was documented in a study of blood T cell repertoires in COVID-19. Study at large: Acute and convalescent COVID-19 specimens originated in the United States, Italy and Spain. In each case, the material was cDNA or gDNA derived from T cells, B-cell-depleted T cells, or PBMCs.

Cohort placement rested on clinical history that participants reported themselves. Germline V gene data show CDR1 as SEHNR and CDR2 as FQNEAQ (reference sequence). This CDR3 contains 14 residues. With V trimmed by 5 bases and J by 2 bases, 4 bases remained unmatched. Authors' methods: Amplification with reference gene primers provided the estimates of nucleated cell counts. Profiled with immunoSEQ multiplex PCR; TCRdb holds only in-frame clones, not every one. The DNA gave D and trimming, while V, J and clone size come from that table. The profile covers approximately 380,000 clones, with around 90% appearing a single time and approximately 1.2% taken by the ten largest.

The gene calls are TRBV7-9 and TRBJ2-5; TRBD1 aligns across 8 bases. The source of this sequence is a woman under 30 who had recovered from COVID-19. Sequenced: PBMCs or T cells enriched from blood (not recorded which). CDR3 coding DNA: TGTGCCAGCAGCCCCAGGACAGGGCAAGAGACCCAGTACTTC. Protein product: CASSPRTGQETQYF.